Below, 13 T cell receptor beta chains from the same sample are listed, as sequenced in a study of blood T cells in healthy people across ages. Alongside a J-beta primer mix, a sample-barcoded 5' primer served in a second PCR lasting about 7 to 11 cycles. TCRdb called the 5' RACE reads again in MiXCR, with one record for every CDR3 protein. The table lists 800,000 or so distinct CDR3 sequences, 62% of them singletons, with about a quarter in the top ten. The sequenced sample consisted of blood. These receptors all stem from a man younger than 40 in good health.

About this clonotype: This clone may be a read error of a much larger clone one base away. The rearrangement uses TRBV20-1 and TRBJ2-5; D ambiguous. The CDR3 sequence is 11 residues long. Deletions cut 4 bases from V and 3 bases from J, with 6 bases between. The germline CDR1 and CDR2 sequences are DFQATT and SNEGSKA (reference sequence). CDR3 in DNA: TGCAGTGCTAAGCACGAAGAGACCCAGTACTTC. Its protein product is CSAKHEETQYF.

Concerning this clonotype itself: The junction differs from germline at one of its ends, possibly a read error. The chain links TRBV7-2 to TRBJ2-4; D may be TRBD1 or TRBD2 (5 bases each). Germline lookup yields CDR1 SGHTA and CDR2 FQGNSA. This CDR3 contains 15 residues. The DNA for the CDR3 is TGTGCCGGCAGCCCCACCGGGACAGCCAAAAACATTCAGTACTTC. Translation gives CAGSPTGTAKNIQYF.

This clonotype has a count of ten or more. The rearrangement links TRBV7-9 to TRBJ2-1; D is undetermined. This CDR3 region has 11 residues. Germline V gene lookup returns CDR1 SEHNR and CDR2 FQNEAQ (reference sequence). V dropped 2 bases and J dropped 7 bases, with 3 bases sitting between them. The CDR3 spells CASSLLNEQFF. The CDR3, as DNA: TGTGCCAGCAGCTTACTAAATGAGCAGTTCTTC.

The chain recombines TRBV20-1 with TRBJ2-1; 8 positions agree with TRBD2. J lost 4 bases, V lost 2 bases, and 7 bases had no gene match. Germline values: CDR1 DFQATT, CDR2 SNEGSKA (reference sequence). The CDR3 covers 15 residues. The CDR3 DNA follows: TGCAGTGCTAGACCTGGGGTAGCGGGATACAATGAGCAGTTCTTC. This codes for CSARPGVAGYNEQFF.

The chain has TRBV29-1 and TRBJ1-2; D might be TRBD1 (6 bases). The germline CDR1 and CDR2 sequences are SQVTM and ANQGSEA. This CDR3 spans 13 amino acids. V gave up 5 bases and J gave up 4 bases, with 14 bases separating them. CDR3 nucleotide sequence: TGCAGCGTTACCGAGGGGGATGGCTATGGCTACACCTTC. As protein: CSVTEGDGYGYTF. The full variable domain, rest sourced from reference TRBV29-1 and TRBJ1-2, is SAVISQKPSRDICQRGTSLTIQCQVDSQVTMMFWYRQQPGQSLTLIATANQGSEATYESGFVIDKFPISRPNLTFSTLTVSNMSPEDSSIYLCSVTEGDGYGYTFGSGTRLTVV.

The chain has TRBV7-2 and TRBJ2-3; 12 bases fit TRBD2. V lost 7 bases, J lost 5 bases, and 10 bases stayed unmatched. The CDR3 loop spans 16 amino acids. The germline V gene encodes CDR1 SGHTA and CDR2 FQGNSA. This CDR3 is CASNLGLAGPGDTQYF. The DNA of the CDR3 is TGTGCCAGCAACCTCGGACTAGCGGGGCCCGGAGATACGCAGTATTTT. The full variable domain, completed using reference TRBV7-2 and TRBJ2-3, is GAGVSQSPSNKVTEKGKDVELRCDPISGHTALYWYRQSLGQGLEFLIYFQGNSAPDKSGLPSDRFSAERTGGSVSTLTIQRTQQEDSAVYLCASNLGLAGPGDTQYFGPGTRLTVL.

The sample holds a few counts of this clonotype. The rearrangement uses TRBV20-1 and TRBJ2-3; TRBD2 aligns across 10 bases. Trimming cost V 0 bases and J 1 base; bases outside gene matches: 7. The CDR3 has 17 amino acids. Germline V gene data show CDR1 as DFQATT and CDR2 as SNEGSKA (reference sequence). The CDR3 protein is CSARDHVSGGRTDTQYF. The CDR3 nucleotides are TGCAGTGCTAGAGATCACGTTAGCGGGGGGCGCACAGATACGCAGTATTTT.

The rearrangement uses TRBV20-1 and TRBJ2-7; D is perhaps TRBD1 (6 bases). V lost 0 bases and J 0 bases, leaving 12 bases between the germline ends. CDR1 and CDR2 from the germline V gene are DFQATT and SNEGSKA (reference sequence). CDR3 size: 15 residues. CDR3 sequence (DNA): TGCAGTGCTAGAGAGGGACACGCAAGCTCCTACGAGCAGTACTTC. This sequence encodes CSAREGHASSYEQYF.

The gene calls are TRBV27 and TRBJ2-3; D is perhaps TRBD2 (6 bases). The CDR3 is made up of 17 amino acids. The germline V and J ends were trimmed by 0 bases and 2 bases, with 15 bases remaining between them. The germline V gene has CDR1 MNHEY and CDR2 SMNVEV (reference sequence). CDR3 sequence: CASSLSIRETSTDTQYF. The CDR3 DNA follows: TGTGCCAGCAGTTTATCGATTCGGGAGACTTCCACAGATACGCAGTATTTT.

V and J are TRBV15 and TRBJ2-5; 10 bases are a match to TRBD2. In germline, CDR1 is LNHNV, CDR2 YYDKDF (reference sequence). With V trimmed by 7 bases and J by 11 bases, 10 bases remained unmatched. This CDR3 is built from 13 residues. CDR3 amino acids: CATIGLADNEQYF. CDR3 coding DNA: TGTGCCACCATCGGACTAGCGGACAATGAGCAGTACTTC.

This clonotype has more than one count but fewer than ten. This rearrangement joins TRBV20-1 to TRBJ2-5, with TRBD1 matching over 9 bases. The CDR3 covers 15 residues. Germline V CDR1 and CDR2: DFQATT, SNEGSKA (reference sequence). Trimming at V came to 4 bases and at J to 5 bases, leaving 11 bases not matched to a gene. The CDR3 sequence: CSATHPGTGSETQYF. In nucleotides, the CDR3 is TGCAGTGCTACCCACCCCGGGACAGGGTCCGAGACCCAGTACTTC.

The chain carries TRBV24-1 and TRBJ2-1; D is ambiguous. CDR1 KGHDR and CDR2 SFDVKD come from the germline V gene. V was trimmed by 7 bases and J by 5 bases, leaving 17 bases between them. This CDR3 comprises 15 residues. The CDR3 is CATSRPGWRDNEQFF. Here the CDR3 DNA reads TGTGCCACCAGCCGCCCCGGATGGAGAGACAATGAGCAGTTCTTC.

The count of this clonotype is one. The rearrangement links TRBV7-9 to TRBJ1-5, with 8 bases fitting TRBD1. Trimming removed 1 base from V and 4 bases from J; junction bases left unmatched: 3. This CDR3 has 15 residues. Looked up from germline, CDR1 is SEHNR and CDR2 is FQNEAQ (reference sequence). The CDR3 loop reads CASSLGTGTNQPQHF. The CDR3 nucleotides are TGTGCCAGCAGCTTAGGGACAGGGACTAATCAGCCCCAGCATTTT. Filled out from reference TRBV7-9 and TRBJ1-5, the complete variable domain reads DTGVSQNPRHKITKRGQNVTFRCDPISEHNRLYWYRQTLGQGPEFLTYFQNEAQLEKSRLLSDRFSAERPKGSFSTLEIQRTEQGDSAMYLCASSLGTGTNQPQHFGDGTRLSIL.